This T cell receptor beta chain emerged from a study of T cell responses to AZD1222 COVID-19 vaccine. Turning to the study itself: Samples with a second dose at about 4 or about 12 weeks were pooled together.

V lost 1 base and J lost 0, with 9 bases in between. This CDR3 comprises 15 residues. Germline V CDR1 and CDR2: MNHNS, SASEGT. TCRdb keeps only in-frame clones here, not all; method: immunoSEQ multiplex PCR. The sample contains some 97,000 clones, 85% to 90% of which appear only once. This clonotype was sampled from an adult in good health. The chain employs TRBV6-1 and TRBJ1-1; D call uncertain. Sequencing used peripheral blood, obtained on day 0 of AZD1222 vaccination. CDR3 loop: CASSEGGPVNTEAFF. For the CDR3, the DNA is TGTGCCAGCAGTGAAGGTGGACCGGTGAACACTGAAGCTTTCTTT.